This T cell receptor beta chain originates from a study of T cells after yellow fever vaccination. Points on this clonotype: A much larger clone differs by one base, so this may be a read error.

Germline CDR1 SGHTA, CDR2 FQGNSA. CDR3 size: 12 residues. Via MiXCR, TCRdb re-called the 5' RACE reads, giving one row per CDR3 protein. The sample contains about 130,000 distinct CDR3 sequences, 6.5% to 8% of which appear only once. The chain joins TRBV7-2 to TRBJ1-2, with a tentative D call TRBD1 (5 bases). The sequence came from a man aged 18 to 29 who received the YFV17D yellow fever vaccine. Specimen: CD4+ T cells sorted from PBMCs, collected less than 11 days after the first yellow fever vaccination. CDR3 protein: CASSLRRWGCTF. CDR3 in DNA: TGTGCCAGCAGCTTAAGACGGTGGGGCTGCACCTTC.